This TCR beta chain was sequenced during a study of response to subunit inactivated influenza vaccine (dated by TCRdb to 2016 to 2019). Turning to the overall study: Deep quantitative T cell receptor repertoire profiling was used in the study to track responses to a trivalent subunit inactivated influenza vaccine. Findings and caveats that apply to the study as a whole: According to the authors, only a limited number of new T cells may be recruited by each seasonal influenza vaccination.

Receptor amplification or capture employed RT-PCR. Sequencing relied on an Illumina HiSeq 2500. TCRdb itself trimmed the public reads at Q25 with fastp, ran MiXCR and retained productive beta chains. Every entry covers one CDR3 protein and lists the most common genes and DNA from its rows. The table for this sample lists hundreds of thousands of distinct CDR3 sequences; approximately 17% of them were counted only once. The ten largest clones add up to approximately 10% of the sample. Taken from the germline V gene, the CDR1 and CDR2 loops are SGHRS and YFSETQ. From its cysteine to its phenylalanine, the CDR3 spans 14 amino acids. Only the CDR3 portion is preserved as DNA: 42 bases, with reading frame beginning at the first base. Between the V and J ends, shortened by 4 bases and 4 bases respectively, the junction contains 12 bases. Remarks on this clonotype: Its recognized antigen is unknown. Base quality data are lacking; no much larger clone is found one base away.

Sequencing was performed on PBMCs from blood, taken 4 to 6 days after vaccination. Recombination linked TRBV5-1 to TRBJ2-1, with the D gene not confidently named. The TCR comes from a man in his fifties who received an inactivated influenza vaccine. Donor details come from another sample of the same person, matched by shared clones. The bases are TGCGCCAGCAGCCTCCCCGACGGATACAATGAGCAGTTCTTC. Its translation reads: CASSLPDGYNEQFF.